The present T cell receptor (beta chain) was sequenced within a study of identical twins. TCRdb reanalysed the 5' RACE reads using MiXCR and keeps one entry per CDR3 protein. The profile shows 1.5 million to 2 million distinct CDR3 sequences, about 31% of them singletons. Unmatched junction bases numbered 0, after V lost 6 bases and J lost 0 bases. There are 15 residues in the CDR3. The germline V gene encodes CDR1 ENHRY and CDR2 SYGVKD. This clonotype was picked up many times. No antigen is known for it. Study-level points and caveats: Models underestimated out-of-frame TCR alpha sharing in monozygotic twins. There were fewer insertions in abundant cord blood beta clonotypes, but memory repertoires showed no such pattern.

Donors uniformly comprised healthy Caucasians. The genes are TRBV10-3 and TRBJ2-1, with 12 bases matching TRBD2. The TCR sequence derives from a newborn girl in good health. The sample taken for sequencing was cord blood. CDR3 DNA: TGTGCCATCAGGACTAGCGGGAGCTCCTACAATGAGCAGTTCTTC. It codes for CAIRTSGSSYNEQFF.